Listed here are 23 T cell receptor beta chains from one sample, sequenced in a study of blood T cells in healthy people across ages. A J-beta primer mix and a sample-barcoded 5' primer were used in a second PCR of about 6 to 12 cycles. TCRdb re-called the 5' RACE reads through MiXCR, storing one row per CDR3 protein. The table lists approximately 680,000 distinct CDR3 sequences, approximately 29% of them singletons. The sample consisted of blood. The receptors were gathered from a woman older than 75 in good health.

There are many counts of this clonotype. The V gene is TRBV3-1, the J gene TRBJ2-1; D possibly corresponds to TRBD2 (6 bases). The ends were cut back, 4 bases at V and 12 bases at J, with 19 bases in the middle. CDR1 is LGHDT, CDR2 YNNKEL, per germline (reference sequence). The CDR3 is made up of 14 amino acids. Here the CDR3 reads CASSPTGLALGQFF. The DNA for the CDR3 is TGTGCCAGCAGCCCTACGGGACTTGCTTTGGGGCAGTTCTTC.

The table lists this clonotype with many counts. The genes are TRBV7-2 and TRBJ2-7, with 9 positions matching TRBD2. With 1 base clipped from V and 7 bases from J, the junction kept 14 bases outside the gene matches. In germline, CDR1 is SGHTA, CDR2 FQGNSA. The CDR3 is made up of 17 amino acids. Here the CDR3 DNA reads TGTGCCAGCAGCTTAGTCGCTAGCGGGGCCCGACTTGGGGAGCAGTACTTC. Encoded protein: CASSLVASGARLGEQYF.

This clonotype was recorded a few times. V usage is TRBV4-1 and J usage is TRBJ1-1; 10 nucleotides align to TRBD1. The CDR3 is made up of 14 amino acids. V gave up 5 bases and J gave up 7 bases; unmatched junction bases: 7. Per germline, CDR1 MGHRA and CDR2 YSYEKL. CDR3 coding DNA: TGCGCCAGCAGCGAAACCGGGACAGGGGTTGAAGCTTTCTTT. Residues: CASSETGTGVEAFF.

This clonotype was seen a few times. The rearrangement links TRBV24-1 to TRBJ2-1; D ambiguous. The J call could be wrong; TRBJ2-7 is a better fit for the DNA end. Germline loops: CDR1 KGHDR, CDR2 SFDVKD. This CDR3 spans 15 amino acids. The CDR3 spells CATSVDGQNYNEQYF. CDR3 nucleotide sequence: TGTGCCACCAGTGTCGACGGGCAGAACTACAATGAGCAGTACTTC.

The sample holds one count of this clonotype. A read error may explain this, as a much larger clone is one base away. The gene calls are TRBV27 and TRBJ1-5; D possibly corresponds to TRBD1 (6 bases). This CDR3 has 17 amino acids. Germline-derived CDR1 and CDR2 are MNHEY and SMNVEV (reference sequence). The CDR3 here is CTSSTRFERDTNQPQHF. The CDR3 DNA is TGTACCAGTTCTACAAGATTTGAACGGGACACCAATCAGCCCCAGCATTTT.

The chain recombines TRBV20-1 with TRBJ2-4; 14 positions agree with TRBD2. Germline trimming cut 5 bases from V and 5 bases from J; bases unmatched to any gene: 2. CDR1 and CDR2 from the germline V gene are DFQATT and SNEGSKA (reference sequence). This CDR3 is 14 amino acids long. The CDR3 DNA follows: TGCAGTGCTGGACTAGCGGGAGGTCAAAACATTCAGTACTTC. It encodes CSAGLAGGQNIQYF.

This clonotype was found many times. The CDR3 region is CASSQDHSSGANVLTF. In DNA, the CDR3 is TGCGCCAGCAGCCAAGATCACAGCTCTGGGGCCAACGTCCTGACTTTC. The chain recombines TRBV4-3 with TRBJ2-6; no reliable D call. Per the germline V gene, CDR1 is LGHNA and CDR2 is YSLEER. V was trimmed by 0 bases and J by 0 bases, leaving 6 bases between them. The CDR3 has 16 residues.

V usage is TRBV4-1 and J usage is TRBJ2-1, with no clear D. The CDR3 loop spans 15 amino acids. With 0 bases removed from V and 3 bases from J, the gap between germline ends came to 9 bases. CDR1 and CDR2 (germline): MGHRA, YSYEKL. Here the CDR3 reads CASSQEGGYYNEQFF. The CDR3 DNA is TGCGCCAGCAGCCAAGAGGGCGGATACTACAATGAGCAGTTCTTC.

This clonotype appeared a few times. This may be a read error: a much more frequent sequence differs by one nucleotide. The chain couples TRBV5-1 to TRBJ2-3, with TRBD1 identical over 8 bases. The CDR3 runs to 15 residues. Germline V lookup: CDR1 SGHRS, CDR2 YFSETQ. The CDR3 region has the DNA TGCGCCGGCAGCTTGGACAGGGTCGAAACAGATACGCAGTATTTT. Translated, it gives CAGSLDRVETDTQYF.

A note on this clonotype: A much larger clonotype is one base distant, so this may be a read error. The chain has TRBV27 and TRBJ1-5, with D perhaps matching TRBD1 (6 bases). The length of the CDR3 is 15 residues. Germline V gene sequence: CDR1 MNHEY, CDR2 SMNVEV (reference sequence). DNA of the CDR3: TGTGCCAACAGTTTATCGGGGGCAGGGTGGCAGCCCCAGCATTTT. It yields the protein CANSLSGAGWQPQHF.

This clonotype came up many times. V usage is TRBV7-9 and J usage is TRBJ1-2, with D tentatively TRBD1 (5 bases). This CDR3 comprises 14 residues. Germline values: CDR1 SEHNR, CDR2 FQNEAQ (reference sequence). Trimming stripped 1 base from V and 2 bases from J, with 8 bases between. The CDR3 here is CASSLEGTNYGYTF. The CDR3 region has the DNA TGTGCCAGCAGCTTAGAAGGGACCAACTATGGCTACACCTTC.

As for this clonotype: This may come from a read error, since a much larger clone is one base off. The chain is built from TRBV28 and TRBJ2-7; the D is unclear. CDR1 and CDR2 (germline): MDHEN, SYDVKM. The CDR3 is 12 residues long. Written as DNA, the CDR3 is TGTGTCAGCAATGGGGTCACATACGAGCAGTACTTC. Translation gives CVSNGVTYEQYF.

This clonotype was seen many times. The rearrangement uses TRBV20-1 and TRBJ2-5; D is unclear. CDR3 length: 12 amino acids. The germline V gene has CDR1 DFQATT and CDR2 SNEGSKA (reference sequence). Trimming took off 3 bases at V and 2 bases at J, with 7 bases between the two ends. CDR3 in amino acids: CSASYLQETQYF. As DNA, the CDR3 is TGCAGTGCTAGTTATTTACAAGAGACCCAGTACTTC.

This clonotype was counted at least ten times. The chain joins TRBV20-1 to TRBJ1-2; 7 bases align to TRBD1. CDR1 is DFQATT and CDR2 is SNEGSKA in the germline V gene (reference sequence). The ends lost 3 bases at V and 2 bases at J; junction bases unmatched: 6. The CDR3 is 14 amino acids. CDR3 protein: CSARQTGYNYGYTF. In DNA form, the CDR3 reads TGCAGTGCTAGGCAGACAGGGTACAACTATGGCTACACCTTC.

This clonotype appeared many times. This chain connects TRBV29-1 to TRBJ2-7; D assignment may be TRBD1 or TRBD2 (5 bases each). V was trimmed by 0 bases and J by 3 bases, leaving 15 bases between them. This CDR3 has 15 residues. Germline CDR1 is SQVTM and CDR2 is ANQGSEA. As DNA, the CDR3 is TGCAGCGTTGAAGATCCAGAGAGGGGAGACTACGAGCAGTACTTC. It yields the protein CSVEDPERGDYEQYF.

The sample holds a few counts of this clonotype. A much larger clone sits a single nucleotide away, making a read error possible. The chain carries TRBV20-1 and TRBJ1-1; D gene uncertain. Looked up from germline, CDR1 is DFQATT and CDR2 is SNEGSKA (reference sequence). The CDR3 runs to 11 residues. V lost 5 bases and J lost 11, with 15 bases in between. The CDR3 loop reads CSAGIGRWAFF. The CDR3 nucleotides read TGCAGTGCTGGTATCGGGAGGTGGGCTTTCTTT.

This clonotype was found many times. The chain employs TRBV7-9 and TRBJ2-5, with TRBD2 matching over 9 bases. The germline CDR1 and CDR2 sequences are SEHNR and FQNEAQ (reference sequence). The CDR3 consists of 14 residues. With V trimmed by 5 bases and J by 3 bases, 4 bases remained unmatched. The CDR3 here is CASSAGLAEETQYF. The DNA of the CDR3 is TGTGCCAGCAGCGCGGGACTAGCCGAAGAGACCCAGTACTTC.

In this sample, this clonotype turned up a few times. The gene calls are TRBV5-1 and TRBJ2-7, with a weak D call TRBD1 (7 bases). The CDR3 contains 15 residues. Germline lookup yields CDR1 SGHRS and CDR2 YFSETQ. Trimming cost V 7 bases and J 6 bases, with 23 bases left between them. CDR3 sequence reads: CASGRTGDWSGEQYF. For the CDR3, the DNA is TGCGCCAGCGGACGAACAGGGGACTGGTCGGGCGAGCAGTACTTC. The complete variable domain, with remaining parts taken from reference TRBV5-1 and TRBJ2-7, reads KAGVTQTPRYLIKTRGQQVTLSCSPISGHRSVSWYQQTPGQGLQFLFEYFSETQRNKGNFPGRFSGRQFSNSRSEMNVSTLELGDSALYLCASGRTGDWSGEQYFGPGTRLTVT.

CDR3 protein: CASSLRDRTSPLHF. Written as DNA, the CDR3 is TGTGCCAGCAGCCTCCGGGACAGGACTTCACCCCTCCACTTT. The gene calls are TRBV13 and TRBJ1-6, with 8 bases aligning to TRBD1. The V and J ends lost 5 bases and 9 bases, in that order; junction bases with no gene match: 6. Looked up from germline, CDR1 is PRHDT and CDR2 is FYEKMQ (reference sequence). The CDR3 is 14 residues long.

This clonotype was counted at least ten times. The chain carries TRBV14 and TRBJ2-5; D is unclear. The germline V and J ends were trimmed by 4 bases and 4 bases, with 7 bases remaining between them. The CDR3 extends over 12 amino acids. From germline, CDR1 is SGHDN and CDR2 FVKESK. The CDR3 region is CASSRAIETQYF. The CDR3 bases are TGTGCCAGCAGCCGAGCGATAGAGACCCAGTACTTC. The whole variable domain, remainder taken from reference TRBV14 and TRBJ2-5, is EAGVTQFPSHSVIEKGQTVTLRCDPISGHDNLYWYRRVMGKEIKFLLHFVKESKQDESGMPNNRFLAERTGGTYSTLKVQPAELEDSGVYFCASSRAIETQYFGPGTRLLVL.

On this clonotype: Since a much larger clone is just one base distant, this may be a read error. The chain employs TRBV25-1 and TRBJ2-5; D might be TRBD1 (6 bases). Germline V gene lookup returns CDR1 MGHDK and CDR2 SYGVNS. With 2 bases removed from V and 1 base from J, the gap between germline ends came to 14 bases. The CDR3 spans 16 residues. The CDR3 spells CASSEGARGCQETQYF. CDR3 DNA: TGTGCCAGCAGTGAAGGGGCCAGGGGTTGCCAAGAGACCCAGTACTTC.

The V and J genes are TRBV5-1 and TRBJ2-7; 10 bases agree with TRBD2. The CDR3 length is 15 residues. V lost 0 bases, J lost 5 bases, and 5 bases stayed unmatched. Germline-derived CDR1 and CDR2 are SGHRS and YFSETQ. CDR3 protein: CASSLGLAGVHEQYF. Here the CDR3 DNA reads TGCGCCAGCAGCTTGGGGCTAGCGGGAGTCCACGAGCAGTACTTC.

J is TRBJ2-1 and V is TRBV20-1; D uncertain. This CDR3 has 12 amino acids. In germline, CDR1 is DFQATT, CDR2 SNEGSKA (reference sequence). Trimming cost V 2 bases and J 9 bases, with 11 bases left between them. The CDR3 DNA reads TGCAGTGCTAGAACCGGGTTCGCTGAGCAGTTCTTC. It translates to CSARTGFAEQFF.